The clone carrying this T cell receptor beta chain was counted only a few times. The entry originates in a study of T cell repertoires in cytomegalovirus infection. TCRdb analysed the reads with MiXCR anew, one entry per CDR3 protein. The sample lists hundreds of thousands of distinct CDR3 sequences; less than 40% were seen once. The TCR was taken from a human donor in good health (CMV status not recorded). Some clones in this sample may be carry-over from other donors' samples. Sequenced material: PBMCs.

The CDR3 loop is CASSQDWGYEQYF. Here the CDR3 DNA reads TGTGCCAGCAGCCAAGATTGGGGGTACGAGCAGTACTTC. The chain uses TRBV4-2 and TRBJ2-7, with D tentatively TRBD1 or TRBD2 (5 bases each). Germline V gene sequence: CDR1 LGHNA, CDR2 YNFKEQ. V was clipped by 0 bases and J by 4 bases, with 7 bases between them. The CDR3 contains 13 residues.